These 28 T cell receptor beta chains were sequenced from one sample in a study of control samples from healthy donors and cancer patients. Repertoires were generated with immunoSEQ multiplex PCR, while TCRdb's copy carries only in-frame clones and drops some. The profile shows roughly 100,000 clones, about 80% of them singletons. Sequencing was performed on blood. Receptor source: a woman between 50 and 59 years old in good health.

This chain links TRBV24-1 with TRBJ2-2; D is possibly TRBD1 or TRBD2 (6 bases each). The V gene lost 7 bases and the J gene lost 5 bases, with 10 bases spanning the gap. CDR1 and CDR2 (germline): KGHDR, SFDVKD. The CDR3 consists of 13 residues. For the CDR3, the DNA is TGTGCCACCAGGGGGGGCCCAACCGGGGAGCTGTTTTTT. This sequence encodes CATRGGPTGELFF.

This sequence joins TRBV30 and TRBJ2-2; possibly TRBD1 or TRBD2 for D (6 bases each). Germline CDR1 is GTSNPN and CDR2 is SVGIG (reference sequence). The length of the CDR3 is 16 residues. Trimming stripped 1 base from V and 0 bases from J, with 12 bases between. Here the CDR3 reads CAWSGGTFANTGELFF. CDR3 bases: TGTGCCTGGAGTGGCGGGACATTCGCGAACACCGGGGAGCTGTTTTTT.

The chain uses TRBV5-1 and TRBJ1-2, with D hard to call. The length of the CDR3 is 13 residues. V lost 5 bases and J 2 bases, leaving 10 bases between the germline ends. Germline assignment: CDR1 SGHRS and CDR2 YFSETQ. Here the CDR3 DNA reads TGCGCCAGCAGGCTAGACACGAACTATGGCTACACCTTC. Translated, it gives CASRLDTNYGYTF.

The chain employs TRBV2 and TRBJ1-6, with TRBD1 as a possible D gene (5 bases). V lost 7 bases, J lost 5 bases, and 12 bases lay in between. The CDR3 is 14 residues long. Germline assignment: CDR1 SNHLY and CDR2 FYNNEI. CDR3 DNA sequence: TGTGCCAGCAAAGGGGACGGTGATAATTCACCCCTCCACTTT. It specifies CASKGDGDNSPLHF. Combining the CDR3 with reference TRBV2 and TRBJ1-6 gives the whole variable domain EPEVTQTPSHQVTQMGQEVILRCVPISNHLYFYWYRQILGQKVEFLVSFYNNEISEKSEIFDDQFSVERPDGSNFTLKIRSTKLEDSAMYFCASKGDGDNSPLHFGNGTRLTVT.

This sequence joins TRBV6-5 and TRBJ2-7, with D possibly called TRBD1 or TRBD2 (6 bases each). The CDR3 runs to 12 residues. CDR1 is MNHEY and CDR2 is SVGAGI in the germline V gene. V was clipped by 8 bases and J by 3 bases, with 11 bases between them. CDR3 region: CASRRDNYEQYF. The CDR3 DNA reads as TGTGCCAGCCGGCGGGACAACTACGAGCAGTACTTC.

This chain links TRBV7-6 with TRBJ2-1; D is ambiguous. This CDR3 contains 15 residues. The ends were cut back, 1 base at V and 4 bases at J, with 11 bases in the middle. The germline CDR1 and CDR2 sequences are SGHVS and FNYEAQ. CDR3 sequence (DNA): TGTGCCAGCAGCTTAGGCCTCGGTGGGTACAATGAGCAGTTCTTC. This sequence encodes CASSLGLGGYNEQFF.

J is TRBJ2-5 and V is TRBV2; D remains unclear. The CDR3 loop spans 12 amino acids. Germline-derived CDR1 and CDR2 are SNHLY and FYNNEI. V lost 11 bases and J lost 5, with 15 bases in between. The DNA of the CDR3 is TGTGCCTCGGCGACGGGCCGCGAGACCCAGTACTTC. Encoded protein: CASATGRETQYF.

This chain connects TRBV11-1 to TRBJ2-3, with 9 nucleotides matching TRBD1. This CDR3 contains 15 residues. CDR1 and CDR2 from the germline V gene are SGHAT and FQDESV (reference sequence). V shed 1 base and J 6 bases; nucleotides not matched to a gene: 5. In nucleotides, the CDR3 is TGTGCCAGCAGCTTAGGGACAGGGGTCGGCGATACGCAGTATTTT. This gives the protein CASSLGTGVGDTQYF.

This rearrangement joins TRBV24-1 to TRBJ1-4, with D unclear. Deletions cut 6 bases from V and 0 bases from J, with 10 bases between. Per the germline V gene, CDR1 is KGHDR and CDR2 is SFDVKD. The length of the CDR3 is 15 residues. CDR3 residues: CATSPRGATNEKLFF. The CDR3 DNA follows: TGTGCCACCAGTCCCCGAGGAGCAACTAATGAAAAACTGTTTTTT.

This chain links TRBV5-4 with TRBJ1-6; a weak D match, TRBD1 (5 bases). The V end lost 4 bases, the J end lost 3 bases, and 11 bases lay between the germline ends. The length of the CDR3 is 15 residues. The germline gives CDR1 SGHNT, CDR2 YYREEE (reference sequence). CDR3 residues: CASSGGDRYNSPLHF. In DNA, the CDR3 is TGTGCCAGCAGCGGTGGGGACCGCTATAATTCACCCCTCCACTTT.

The chain joins TRBV28 to TRBJ2-3, with D perhaps matching TRBD2 (6 bases). Trimming took off 3 bases at V and 3 bases at J, with 13 bases between the two ends. CDR3 length equals 15 residues. Germline V gene data show CDR1 as MDHEN and CDR2 as SYDVKM. The CDR3 here is CASSLPSGLTDTQYF. DNA for the CDR3: TGTGCCAGCAGTTTGCCGAGCGGGCTTACAGATACGCAGTATTTT.

As for this clone: One junction end disagrees with the germline gene, perhaps due to a read error. The chain has TRBV7-2 and TRBJ2-7, with D unresolved. Germline lookup yields CDR1 SGHTA and CDR2 FQGNSA. The CDR3 consists of 12 residues. The CDR3 is CASSLDIGLLHF. CDR3 bases: TGTGCCAGCAGCTTGGATATTGGGCTACTGCACTTC.

This clone appeared once. V usage is TRBV7-2 and J usage is TRBJ2-3, with a possible D match to TRBD2 (6 bases). V shed 1 base and J shed 6 bases, with 14 bases lying between them. Per germline, CDR1 SGHTA and CDR2 FQGNSA. This CDR3 has 15 amino acids. DNA for the CDR3: TGTGCCAGCAGCTTAGTAGCGGCCTCCCGGGATACGCAGTATTTT. It specifies CASSLVAASRDTQYF.

The chain recombines TRBV4-1 with TRBJ1-2, with D maybe TRBD1 (5 bases). The CDR3 totals 14 residues. Per germline, CDR1 MGHRA and CDR2 YSYEKL. V was trimmed by 0 bases and J by 2 bases, leaving 7 bases between them. The DNA of the CDR3 is TGCGCCAGCAGCCAAGAGAAGGGGAACTATGGCTACACCTTC. Its translation: CASSQEKGNYGYTF.

The CDR3 protein is CASKASGTETGGYTF. CDR3 sequence (DNA): TGTGCCAGCAAGGCCTCCGGGACAGAGACAGGTGGCTACACCTTC. The chain employs TRBV6-5 and TRBJ1-2; 7 bases map to TRBD1. The J segment lost 7 bases and the V segment lost 7 bases, leaving 15 bases of the junction unmatched. Looked up from germline, CDR1 is MNHEY and CDR2 is SVGAGI. The CDR3 sequence is 15 residues long.

This clone showed up just once. The CDR3 region is CASSSDRNNQPQHF. Here the CDR3 DNA reads TGTGCCAGCTCATCCGACAGGAACAATCAGCCCCAGCATTTT. The gene calls are TRBV18 and TRBJ1-5; D perhaps matches TRBD1 (6 bases). V gave up 5 bases and J gave up 3 bases, with 11 bases separating them. CDR1 and CDR2 (germline): KGHSH, LQKENI. CDR3 length equals 14 residues. The complete variable domain, with remaining parts taken from reference TRBV18 and TRBJ1-5, reads NAGVMQNPRHLVRRRGQEARLRCSPMKGHSHVYWYRQLPEEGLKFMVYLQKENIIDESGMPKERFSAEFPKEGPSILRIQQVVRGDSAAYFCASSSDRNNQPQHFGDGTRLSIL.

The chain carries TRBV5-6 and TRBJ2-1; 7 nucleotides agree with TRBD2. V trimming: 4 bases; J trimming: 6 bases; junction bases outside the gene matches: 10. CDR1 is SGHDT, CDR2 YYEEEE, per germline. CDR3 length: 15 residues. CDR3 in amino acids: CASSHASGVVNEQFF. As DNA, the CDR3 is TGTGCCAGCAGCCATGCTAGCGGTGTCGTCAATGAGCAGTTCTTC.

This clone has only a few counts. The CDR3 DNA follows: TGTGCCAGTAGGCGAGGACAGAAAAATGAAAAACTGTTTTTT. It is translated as CASRRGQKNEKLFF. The chain carries TRBV19 and TRBJ1-4, with TRBD1 as a possible D gene (6 bases). The CDR3 extends over 14 amino acids. The V end was cut by 6 bases, the J end by 5 bases, with 13 bases between. Germline lookup yields CDR1 LNHDA and CDR2 SQIVND (reference sequence).

The chain has TRBV14 and TRBJ2-1, with 10 nucleotides matching TRBD1. The CDR3 is made up of 15 amino acids. Looked up from germline, CDR1 is SGHDN and CDR2 is FVKESK. The trim removed 2 bases at V and 8 bases at J, leaving 6 bases unmatched. CDR3 protein: CASSQPGQGWDEQFF. CDR3 coding DNA: TGTGCCAGCAGCCAACCGGGACAGGGGTGGGATGAGCAGTTCTTC.

The chain combines TRBV2 with TRBJ2-1; a possible D gene is TRBD2 (7 bases). The CDR3 has 15 residues. The ends were cut back, 7 bases at V and 0 bases at J, with 13 bases in the middle. Germline assignment: CDR1 SNHLY and CDR2 FYNNEI. CDR3 bases: TGTGCCAGCAACTTGGGGGGGGCCTCCTACAATGAGCAGTTCTTC. Protein product: CASNLGGASYNEQFF.

V gene TRBV30 combines with J gene TRBJ2-5; a weak D match, TRBD2 (6 bases). V lost 4 bases, J lost 4 bases, and 13 bases lay in between. Germline assignment: CDR1 GTSNPN and CDR2 SVGIG (reference sequence). The CDR3 loop spans 13 amino acids. This chain's CDR3 is CAWIGGGRETQYF. The CDR3 region has the DNA TGTGCCTGGATCGGGGGAGGTCGAGAGACCCAGTACTTC. Based on the CDR3 plus reference TRBV30 and TRBJ2-5, the full variable domain is SQTIHQWPATLVQPVGSPLSLECTVEGTSNPNLYWYRQAAGRGLQLLFYSVGIGQISSEVPQNLSASRPQDRQFILSSKKLLLSDSGFYLCAWIGGGRETQYFGPGTRLLVL.

The gene calls are TRBV2 and TRBJ1-6; D is possibly TRBD1 (6 bases). The germline V and J ends were trimmed by 11 bases and 7 bases, with 15 bases remaining between them. Germline V lookup: CDR1 SNHLY, CDR2 FYNNEI. The CDR3 loop spans 13 amino acids. CDR3 residues: CAGNRETNSPLHF. The CDR3 bases are TGTGCCGGGAACAGGGAAACGAATTCACCCCTCCACTTT.

The V and J genes are TRBV20-1 and TRBJ2-7, with 10 bases that match TRBD2. Germline V gene lookup returns CDR1 DFQATT and CDR2 SNEGSKA (reference sequence). This CDR3 is 11 amino acids long. The V and J ends lost 5 bases and 7 bases, in that order; junction bases with no gene match: 2. DNA of the CDR3: TGCAGTGCTTCACTAGCGGGGGAGCAGTACTTC. It yields the protein CSASLAGEQYF.

About this clone: Other nucleotide sequences in the sample specify the same CDR3. The chain has TRBV5-5 and TRBJ1-5; no clear D gene. Trimming took 0 bases from V and 1 from J, leaving 8 bases between them. CDR1 SGHKS and CDR2 YYEKEE come from the germline V gene (reference sequence). The CDR3 has 15 residues. The CDR3 DNA is TGTGCCAGCAGCTTGGAGGCACCGAGCAATCAGCCCCAGCATTTT. It translates to CASSLEAPSNQPQHF.

The CDR3 is CASSQGDGGEKLFF. The CDR3 DNA reads TGTGCCAGCAGCCAGGGAGACGGGGGCGAAAAACTGTTTTTT. The chain has TRBV4-2 and TRBJ1-4; maybe TRBD1 (6 bases). Germline V gene sequence: CDR1 LGHNA, CDR2 YNFKEQ. This CDR3 is built from 14 residues. The V gene lost 3 bases and the J gene lost 8 bases, with 13 bases spanning the gap.

This clone appeared a single time. V gene TRBV18 combines with J gene TRBJ1-4; no firm D call. The ends were cut back, 0 bases at V and 7 bases at J, with 15 bases in the middle. The CDR3 sequence is 16 residues long. CDR1 and CDR2 (germline): KGHSH, LQKENI. The CDR3, as DNA: TGTGCCAGCTCACCACCGGTCCTCGACGAGGGTGAAAAACTGTTTTTT. This sequence encodes CASSPPVLDEGEKLFF.

This clone was recorded a few times. The chain is built from TRBV29-1 and TRBJ1-1; weak D call: TRBD1 (5 bases). This CDR3 spans 18 amino acids. V lost 4 bases and J lost 1, with 25 bases in between. Germline V gives CDR1 SQVTM, CDR2 ANQGSEA. CDR3: CSVARGGGSRQRNTEAFF. The DNA of the CDR3 is TGCAGCGTTGCGCGGGGGGGTGGGTCCCGGCAGAGGAACACTGAAGCTTTCTTT.

The rearrangement joins TRBV14 to TRBJ1-2, with D unclear. This CDR3 is 15 amino acids long. V lost 2 bases to trimming and J lost 4 bases, with 14 bases between them. Germline-derived CDR1 and CDR2 are SGHDN and FVKESK. This CDR3 is CASSQKKRESYGYTF. Here the CDR3 DNA reads TGTGCCAGCAGCCAAAAAAAGAGGGAGAGCTATGGCTACACCTTC.